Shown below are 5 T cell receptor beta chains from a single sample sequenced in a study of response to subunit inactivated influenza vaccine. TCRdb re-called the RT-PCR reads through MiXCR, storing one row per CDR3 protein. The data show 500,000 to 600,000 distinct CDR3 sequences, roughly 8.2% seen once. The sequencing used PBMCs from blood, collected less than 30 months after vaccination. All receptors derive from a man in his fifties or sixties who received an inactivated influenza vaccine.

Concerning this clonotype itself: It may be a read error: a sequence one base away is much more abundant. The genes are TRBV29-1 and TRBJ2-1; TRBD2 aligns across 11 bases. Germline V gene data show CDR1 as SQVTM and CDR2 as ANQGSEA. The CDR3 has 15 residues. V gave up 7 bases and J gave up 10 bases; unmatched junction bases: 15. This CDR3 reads CSGGGGSGRAGEQFF. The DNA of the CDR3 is TGCAGCGGCGGAGGCGGTAGCGGGAGGGCTGGGGAGCAGTTCTTC.

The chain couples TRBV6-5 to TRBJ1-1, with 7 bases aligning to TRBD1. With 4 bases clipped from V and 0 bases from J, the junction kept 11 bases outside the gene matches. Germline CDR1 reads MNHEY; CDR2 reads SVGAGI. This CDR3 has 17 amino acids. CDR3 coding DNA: TGTGCCAGCAGTTCTTATCGACAGGGTCGGGTGAACACTGAAGCTTTCTTT. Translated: CASSSYRQGRVNTEAFF.

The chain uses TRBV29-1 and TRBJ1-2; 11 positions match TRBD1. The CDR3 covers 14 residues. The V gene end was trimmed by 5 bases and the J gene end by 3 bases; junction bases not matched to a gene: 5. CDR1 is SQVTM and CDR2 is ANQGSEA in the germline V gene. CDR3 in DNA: TGCAGCGTTTCAGGACAGGGGGCATACTATGGCTACACCTTC. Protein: CSVSGQGAYYGYTF.

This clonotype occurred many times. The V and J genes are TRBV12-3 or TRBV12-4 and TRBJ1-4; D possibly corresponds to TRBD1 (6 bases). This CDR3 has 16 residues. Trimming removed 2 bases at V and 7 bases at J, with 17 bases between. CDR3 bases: TGTGCCAGCAGTTTATATCGGGGGGCCGTCGGTGAAAAACTGTTTTTT. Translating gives CASSLYRGAVGEKLFF.

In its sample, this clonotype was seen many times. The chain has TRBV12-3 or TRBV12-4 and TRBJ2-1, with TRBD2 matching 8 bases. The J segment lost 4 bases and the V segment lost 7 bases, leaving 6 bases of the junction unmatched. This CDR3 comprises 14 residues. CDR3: CASNSGGSYNEQFF. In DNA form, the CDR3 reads TGTGCCAGCAACTCGGGGGGGAGTTACAATGAGCAGTTCTTC.